This TCR beta chain was documented in a study of blood T cell repertoires in COVID-19. Overall study: PBMCs, B-cell-depleted T cells, or T cells provided the cDNA or gDNA that made up the material.

How the authors handled the data: How many nucleated cells were present was estimated from reference gene primer amplification. Sequencing was performed with immunoSEQ multiplex PCR; in TCRdb, only in-frame clones are kept and a portion is missing. The V and J calls and clone size were taken over from that table, and D and trimming were inferred from the DNA. The sample shows about 240,000 clones, around 88% of them seen only once. Looked up from germline, CDR1 is MNHEY and CDR2 is SVGAGI. The CDR3 spans 13 residues. V shed 11 bases and J 2 bases; nucleotides not matched to a gene: 8. The sequence was collected from a woman aged 30 to 39 who had recovered from COVID-19. Sequenced: peripheral blood. This chain links TRBV6-5 with TRBJ2-7; 8 bases map to TRBD2. This CDR3 reads CAPGTGGTYEQYF. The DNA for the CDR3 is TGTGCCCCCGGGACGGGGGGGACCTACGAGCAGTACTTC.